The 32 T cell receptor beta chains below come from one sample, sequenced in a study of blood T cell repertoires in COVID-19. This table comes from immunoSEQ multiplex PCR, and its TCRdb copy is limited to in-frame clones, with some not included. Among some 96,000 clones listed, just under 85% were seen once. The sequenced sample consisted of peripheral blood. The receptor source for this set is a middle-aged man with active or convalescent COVID-19.

This clone came up a few times. The chain has TRBV11-3 and TRBJ1-4; possibly TRBD1 for D (5 bases). V was shortened by 0 bases and J by 5 bases, with 10 bases between the two germline ends. The CDR3 contains 15 residues. CDR1 is SGHNT and CDR2 is YENEEA in the germline V gene. The CDR3 loop reads CASSLDGTANEKLFF. The CDR3 nucleotides are TGTGCCAGCAGCTTAGACGGGACTGCAAATGAAAAACTGTTTTTT.

This clone has more than one count but fewer than ten. This sequence joins TRBV2 and TRBJ1-1, with D tentatively TRBD1 (6 bases). CDR1 and CDR2 from the germline V gene are SNHLY and FYNNEI. This CDR3 has 15 amino acids. Trimming shortened V by 6 bases and J by 4 bases, and 18 bases separated the two germline ends. CDR3 coding DNA: TGTGCCAGCAGGCTCAACAGGGAAGGAGGCACTGAAGCTTTCTTT. This encodes CASRLNREGGTEAFF. Looking up the rest from reference TRBV2 and TRBJ1-1 gives the full variable domain: EPEVTQTPSHQVTQMGQEVILRCVPISNHLYFYWYRQILGQKVEFLVSFYNNEISEKSEIFDDQFSVERPDGSNFTLKIRSTKLEDSAMYFCASRLNREGGTEAFFGQGTRLTVV.

This clone was found many times. The chain employs TRBV10-3 and TRBJ1-2; 9 bases align to TRBD1. The CDR3 runs to 15 residues. V gave up 2 bases and J gave up 8 bases; unmatched junction bases: 9. Germline V gene lookup returns CDR1 ENHRY and CDR2 SYGVKD. For the CDR3, the DNA is TGTGCCATCAGTGAGCCACGGACAGGGGAAAGGGGCTACACCTTC. Protein product: CAISEPRTGERGYTF.

This chain joins TRBV19 and TRBJ1-1; D gene unclear. CDR3 length equals 13 residues. Germline CDR1 LNHDA, CDR2 SQIVND (reference sequence). Trimming left V 6 bases short and J 3 bases short, with 11 bases between. The CDR3 coding sequence is TGTGCCAGTAGAGACCTCGGGTACACTGAAGCTTTCTTT. Protein product: CASRDLGYTEAFF.

The chain uses TRBV9 and TRBJ1-6; 8 bases align to TRBD1. The CDR3 covers 15 residues. Germline V gene data show CDR1 as SGDLS and CDR2 as YYNGEE. The V segment lost 2 bases and the J segment 11 bases; nucleotides outside the gene matches: 9. The CDR3 nucleotides are TGTGCCAGCAGCGTCTCGACAGGGGCGGGGACACCCCTCCACTTT. Protein: CASSVSTGAGTPLHF. Together with reference TRBV9 and TRBJ1-6, the CDR3 gives the full variable domain: DSGVTQTPKHLITATGQRVTLRCSPRSGDLSVYWYQQSLDQGLQFLIQYYNGEERAKGNILERFSAQQFPDLHSELNLSSLELGDSALYFCASSVSTGAGTPLHFGNGTRLTVT.

This chain uses TRBV5-5 with TRBJ1-4; D call uncertain. The CDR3 has 17 amino acids. Germline V gene data show CDR1 as SGHKS and CDR2 as YYEKEE (reference sequence). The V end was cut by 4 bases, the J end by 0 bases, with 16 bases between. The CDR3 here is CASSVRVRRATNEKLFF. The CDR3 coding sequence is TGTGCCAGCAGCGTCCGGGTCCGGCGGGCAACTAATGAAAAACTGTTTTTT.

The CDR3 DNA reads as TGCGCCAGCAGCCAAGATTTCAAGGACAGCCTGGTTAGGACCCAGTACTTC. Translating it yields CASSQDFKDSLVRTQYF. V gene TRBV4-1 combines with J gene TRBJ2-5; TRBD1 is a possible D gene (6 bases). The V end was cut by 0 bases, the J end by 7 bases, with 21 bases between. This CDR3 contains 17 residues. Germline V CDR1 and CDR2: MGHRA, YSYEKL.

V gene TRBV7-8 combines with J gene TRBJ2-5; TRBD1 might be the D (6 bases). The ends were cut back, 4 bases at V and 4 bases at J, with 13 bases in the middle. The CDR3 extends over 14 amino acids. Germline lookup yields CDR1 SGHVS and CDR2 FQNEAQ. The CDR3 reads CASSSQGQRETQYF. DNA for the CDR3: TGTGCCAGCAGCTCCCAGGGGCAGAGAGAGACCCAGTACTTC. Using reference TRBV7-8 and TRBJ2-5 for the parts outside the CDR3, the full variable domain is GAGVSQSPRYKVAKRGQDVALRCDPISGHVSLFWYQQALGQGPEFLTYFQNEAQLDKSGLPSDRFFAERPEGSVSTLKIQRTQQEDSAVYLCASSSQGQRETQYFGPGTRLLVL.

The gene calls are TRBV6-5 and TRBJ2-7; a weak D match, TRBD1 (6 bases). Germline CDR1 is MNHEY and CDR2 is SVGAGI. Trimming cost V 5 bases and J 5 bases, with 7 bases left between them. The CDR3 length is 11 residues. The CDR3, as DNA: TGTGCCAGCAGTACAGGGCACGAGCAGTACTTC. It yields the protein CASSTGHEQYF.

The chain employs TRBV19 and TRBJ1-5; D remains unclear. The CDR3 has 13 residues. Germline lookup yields CDR1 LNHDA and CDR2 SQIVND (reference sequence). V was shortened by 7 bases and J by 2 bases, with 9 bases between the two germline ends. CDR3 nucleotide sequence: TGTGCCAGTACCGGTAGTGGCAATCAGCCCCAGCATTTT. Encoded protein: CASTGSGNQPQHF.

J is TRBJ1-2 and V is TRBV7-9, with D perhaps matching TRBD1 (6 bases). Trimming removed 6 bases from V and 6 bases from J, with 14 bases in between. The germline V gene has CDR1 SEHNR and CDR2 FQNEAQ (reference sequence). The CDR3 runs 13 residues. DNA of the CDR3: TGTGCCAGCAGGGAAGCGGGACATCATGGCTACACCTTC. Encoded protein: CASREAGHHGYTF.

The chain carries TRBV14 and TRBJ2-1; possible D gene TRBD2, 6 bases. The germline CDR1 and CDR2 sequences are SGHDN and FVKESK. The CDR3 loop spans 16 amino acids. V lost 4 bases to trimming and J lost 4 bases, with 17 bases between them. The CDR3 protein is CASSPNLWDSYNEQFF. The CDR3 DNA sequence: TGTGCCAGCAGCCCAAATTTGTGGGACTCATACAATGAGCAGTTCTTC.

The chain is built from TRBV11-2 and TRBJ2-1; TRBD2 matches 9 bases. Germline CDR1 and CDR2: SGHAT and FQNNGV. J lost 7 bases, V lost 4 bases, and 5 bases had no gene match. This CDR3 is built from 14 residues. DNA of the CDR3: TGTGCCAGCAGCTCCCTAGCGGGGCCGAATGAGCAGTTCTTC. Protein: CASSSLAGPNEQFF.

This clone was counted a single time. V is TRBV5-4 and J is TRBJ2-1; 9 nucleotides align to TRBD2. CDR1 is SGHNT and CDR2 is YYREEE in the germline V gene (reference sequence). V gave up 0 bases and J gave up 2 bases; unmatched junction bases: 6. The CDR3 has 17 amino acids. CDR3 in amino acids: CASSLDGGRAAYNEQFF. As DNA, the CDR3 is TGTGCCAGCAGCTTGGACGGCGGGAGGGCGGCCTACAATGAGCAGTTCTTC.

V gene TRBV2 combines with J gene TRBJ2-1; 8 bases agree with TRBD2. CDR3 length: 18 amino acids. V gave up 4 bases and J gave up 7 bases; unmatched junction bases: 18. CDR1 SNHLY and CDR2 FYNNEI come from the germline V gene. The CDR3 DNA follows: TGTGCCAGCAGTGGACTTACCGGGACTAGTGGGTCGGTGAATGAGCAGTTCTTC. As protein: CASSGLTGTSGSVNEQFF.

This clone is a singleton in its sample. This chain uses TRBV7-9 with TRBJ2-7, with a possible D match to TRBD1 (5 bases). Deletions cut 1 base from V and 5 bases from J, with 12 bases between. CDR3 length: 14 residues. Germline V lookup: CDR1 SEHNR, CDR2 FQNEAQ (reference sequence). The CDR3 loop reads CASSLGSGSNEQYF. The CDR3 coding sequence is TGTGCCAGCAGCTTAGGTTCAGGGTCGAACGAGCAGTACTTC.

The chain couples TRBV7-9 to TRBJ1-4; D unresolved. The V gene's germline CDR1 is SEHNR and CDR2 FQNEAQ (reference sequence). The CDR3 sequence is 10 residues long. V lost 11 bases and J lost 7, with 8 bases in between. CDR3 protein: CAVGVEKLFF. The CDR3 DNA is TGTGCCGTCGGGGTTGAAAAACTGTTTTTT.

V and J are TRBV5-1 and TRBJ2-5; D is uncertain. Germline values: CDR1 SGHRS, CDR2 YFSETQ. The V gene lost 4 bases and the J gene lost 3 bases, with 13 bases spanning the gap. This CDR3 has 14 residues. The CDR3 nucleotides are TGCGCCAGCAGCCTCCGGCGCGGCGAAGAGACCCAGTACTTC. This gives the protein CASSLRRGEETQYF.

This clone was counted a single time. V and J are TRBV6-6 and TRBJ2-7, with TRBD2 matching 11 bases. Germline V gives CDR1 MNHNY, CDR2 SVGAGI (reference sequence). CDR3 length equals 14 residues. The V and J ends lost 5 bases and 5 bases, in that order; junction bases with no gene match: 5. CDR3 amino acids: CASSQLAGEDEQYF. The CDR3 DNA reads as TGTGCCAGCAGTCAACTAGCGGGAGAGGACGAGCAGTACTTC.

The chain is built from TRBV7-8 and TRBJ1-5; possibly TRBD1 for D (5 bases). The V and J ends lost 4 bases and 5 bases respectively, with 9 bases between them. The CDR3 consists of 13 residues. Germline assignment: CDR1 SGHVS and CDR2 FQNEAQ. CDR3 loop: CASSYKGDQPQHF. The CDR3 bases are TGTGCCAGCAGCTATAAAGGGGATCAGCCCCAGCATTTT.

The chain is built from TRBV27 and TRBJ2-6; tentatively, D is TRBD1 (6 bases). Germline assignment: CDR1 MNHEY and CDR2 SMNVEV (reference sequence). V gave up 6 bases and J gave up 3 bases, with 9 bases separating them. CDR3 length: 14 amino acids. The CDR3 DNA follows: TGTGCCAGCAGGCCAGGGGTTGGGGCCAACGTCCTGACTTTC. This gives the protein CASRPGVGANVLTF.

CDR3 DNA sequence: TGTGCCATACAGGGGCCTAATGAAAAACTGTTTTTT. This sequence encodes CAIQGPNEKLFF. V and J are TRBV28 and TRBJ1-4; 7 bases agree with TRBD1. From germline, CDR1 is MDHEN and CDR2 SYDVKM. Losses at the gene ends were 10 bases for V and 3 bases for J; bases not matched to a gene: 2. The CDR3 spans 12 residues.

The rearrangement links TRBV19 to TRBJ2-2, with 11 bases that match TRBD2. Germline loops: CDR1 LNHDA, CDR2 SQIVND (reference sequence). Losses at the gene ends were 6 bases for V and 3 bases for J; bases not matched to a gene: 18. CDR3 length: 20 residues. CDR3 nucleotide sequence: TGTGCCAGTAGCTCCCCCTCAGCGACTAGCGGGGTAGCGGACACCGGGGAGCTGTTTTTT. Translated: CASSSPSATSGVADTGELFF.

In this sample, this clone turned up once. In DNA, the CDR3 is TGTGCCAGCAGCCGCCCCGGCGGGGGCTCCTACAATGAGCAGTTCTTC. As protein: CASSRPGGGSYNEQFF. The chain couples TRBV7-3 to TRBJ2-1; 7 bases match TRBD2. With 5 bases clipped from V and 0 bases from J, the junction kept 7 bases outside the gene matches. Germline V gene sequence: CDR1 SGHTA, CDR2 FQGTGA. This CDR3 is 16 amino acids long.

This chain connects TRBV27 to TRBJ1-1, with 7 bases aligning to TRBD1. This CDR3 region has 16 residues. Looked up from germline, CDR1 is MNHEY and CDR2 is SMNVEV (reference sequence). Trimming at V came to 3 bases and at J to 0 bases, leaving 7 bases not matched to a gene. The CDR3 here is CASSFDRVKLNTEAFF. CDR3 in DNA: TGTGCCAGCAGTTTCGACAGGGTAAAGCTGAACACTGAAGCTTTCTTT.

V usage is TRBV5-1 and J usage is TRBJ1-6, with 7 bases fitting TRBD1. In germline, CDR1 is SGHRS, CDR2 YFSETQ. V was pared by 2 bases and J by 7 bases, with 6 bases of the junction left unmatched. CDR3 length: 15 amino acids. CDR3 coding DNA: TGCGCCAGCAGCTTAGGGTCGGGACAGAATTCACCCCTCCACTTT. Amino acids: CASSLGSGQNSPLHF.

V is TRBV27 and J is TRBJ2-5; TRBD1 agrees at 8 bases. CDR3 length equals 14 residues. The V and J ends lost 8 bases and 5 bases, in that order; junction bases with no gene match: 10. Germline lookup yields CDR1 MNHEY and CDR2 SMNVEV (reference sequence). The CDR3 DNA reads TGTGCCAGCTCCAAAAGGACAGGGCGTGAGACCCAGTACTTC. This translates into CASSKRTGRETQYF.

This clone appeared a few times. V usage is TRBV5-4 and J usage is TRBJ2-2; a weak D match, TRBD1 (6 bases). The CDR3 is made up of 14 amino acids. With 4 bases removed from V and 7 bases from J, the gap between germline ends came to 14 bases. Germline-derived CDR1 and CDR2 are SGHNT and YYREEE (reference sequence). The CDR3 reads CASSDKQGFGELFF. The CDR3 DNA follows: TGTGCCAGCAGCGATAAACAGGGTTTCGGGGAGCTGTTTTTT.

The chain has TRBV7-2 and TRBJ2-3; D possibly corresponds to TRBD2 (6 bases). The length of the CDR3 is 15 residues. CDR1 and CDR2 (germline): SGHTA, FQGNSA. Trimming pared 3 bases from V and 2 bases from J, leaving 12 bases between. The CDR3 sequence is CASSFRSGLTDTQYF. As DNA, the CDR3 is TGTGCCAGCAGCTTTCGTAGCGGCCTCACAGATACGCAGTATTTT.

The gene calls are TRBV7-8 and TRBJ2-3, with no clear D. CDR1 and CDR2 from the germline V gene are SGHVS and FQNEAQ. Between the trimmed V and J ends, which lost 3 bases and 4 bases, there was a span of 11 bases. This CDR3 has 14 amino acids. The CDR3 region is CASSLVSSADTQYF. In nucleotides, the CDR3 is TGTGCCAGCAGCTTGGTCTCCTCGGCAGATACGCAGTATTTT.

The chain couples TRBV10-3 to TRBJ2-2; TRBD2 agrees at 9 bases. The CDR3 is made up of 15 amino acids. V trimming: 4 bases; J trimming: 1 base; junction bases outside the gene matches: 1. Looked up from germline, CDR1 is ENHRY and CDR2 is SYGVKD. The CDR3 loop reads CAISGLAENTGELFF. The CDR3 DNA reads as TGTGCCATCAGTGGACTAGCGGAGAACACCGGGGAGCTGTTTTTT.

The rearrangement uses TRBV19 and TRBJ1-3; D gene unclear. Germline V gene data show CDR1 as LNHDA and CDR2 as SQIVND (reference sequence). This CDR3 region has 11 residues. Trimming removed 10 bases from V and 2 bases from J, with 6 bases in between. CDR3 amino acids: CAIDTGNTIYF. The CDR3 DNA follows: TGTGCCATTGACACTGGAAACACCATATATTTT.